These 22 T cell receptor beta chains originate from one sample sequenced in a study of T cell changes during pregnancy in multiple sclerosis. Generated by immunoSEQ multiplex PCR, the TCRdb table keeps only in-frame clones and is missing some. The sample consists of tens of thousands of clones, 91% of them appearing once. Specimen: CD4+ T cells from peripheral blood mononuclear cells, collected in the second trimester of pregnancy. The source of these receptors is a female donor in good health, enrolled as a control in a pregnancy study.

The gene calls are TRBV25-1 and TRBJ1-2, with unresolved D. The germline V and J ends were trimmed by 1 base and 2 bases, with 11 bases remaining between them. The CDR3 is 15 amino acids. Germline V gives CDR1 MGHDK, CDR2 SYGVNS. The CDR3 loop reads CASSELGSVNYGYTF. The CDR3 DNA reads TGTGCCAGCAGTGAATTAGGCAGCGTAAACTATGGCTACACCTTC.

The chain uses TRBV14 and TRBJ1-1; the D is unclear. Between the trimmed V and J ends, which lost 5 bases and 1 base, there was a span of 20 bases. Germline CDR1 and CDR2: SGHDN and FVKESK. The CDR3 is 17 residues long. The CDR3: CASSRIGEARTNTEAFF. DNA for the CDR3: TGTGCCAGCAGCAGGATAGGAGAGGCCCGAACGAACACTGAAGCTTTCTTT.

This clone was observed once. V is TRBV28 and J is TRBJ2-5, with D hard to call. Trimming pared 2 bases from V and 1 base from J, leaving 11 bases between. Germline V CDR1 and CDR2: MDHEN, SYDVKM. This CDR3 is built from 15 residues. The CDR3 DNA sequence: TGTGCCAGCAGTTTACTATCCGCGTCCCAAGAGACCCAGTACTTC. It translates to CASSLLSASQETQYF.

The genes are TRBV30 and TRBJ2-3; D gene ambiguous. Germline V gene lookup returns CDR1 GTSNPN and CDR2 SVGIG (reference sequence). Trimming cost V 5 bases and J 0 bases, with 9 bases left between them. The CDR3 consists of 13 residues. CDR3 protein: CAWATSSTDTQYF. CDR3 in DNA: TGTGCCTGGGCAACTTCTAGCACAGATACGCAGTATTTT.

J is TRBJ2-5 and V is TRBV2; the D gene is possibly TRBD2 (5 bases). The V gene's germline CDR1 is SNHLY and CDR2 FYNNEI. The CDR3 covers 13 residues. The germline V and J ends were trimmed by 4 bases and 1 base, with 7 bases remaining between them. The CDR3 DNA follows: TGTGCCAGCAGTGGAGGGATCCAAGAGACCCAGTACTTC. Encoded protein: CASSGGIQETQYF.

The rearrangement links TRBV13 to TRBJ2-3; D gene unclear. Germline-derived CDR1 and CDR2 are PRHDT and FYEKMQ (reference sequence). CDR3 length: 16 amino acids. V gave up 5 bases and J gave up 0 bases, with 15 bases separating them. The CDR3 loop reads CASSHNPKVSTDTQYF. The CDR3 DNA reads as TGTGCCAGCAGCCACAATCCGAAAGTAAGCACAGATACGCAGTATTTT.

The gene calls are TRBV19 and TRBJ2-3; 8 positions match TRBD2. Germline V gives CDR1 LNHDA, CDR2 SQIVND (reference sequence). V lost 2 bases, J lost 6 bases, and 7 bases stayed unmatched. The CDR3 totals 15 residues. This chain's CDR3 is CASSISGLVGDTQYF. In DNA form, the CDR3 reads TGTGCCAGTAGTATATCGGGACTAGTTGGCGATACGCAGTATTTT. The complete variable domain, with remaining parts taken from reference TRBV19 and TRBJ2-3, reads DGGITQSPKYLFRKEGQNVTLSCEQNLNHDAMYWYRQDPGQGLRLIYYSQIVNDFQKGDIAEGYSVSREKKESFPLTVTSAQKNPTAFYLCASSISGLVGDTQYFGPGTRLTVL.

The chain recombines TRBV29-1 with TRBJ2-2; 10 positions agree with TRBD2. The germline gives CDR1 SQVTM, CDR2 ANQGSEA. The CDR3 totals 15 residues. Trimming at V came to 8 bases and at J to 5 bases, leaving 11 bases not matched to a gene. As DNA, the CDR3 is TGCAGCATACACCAGCGGGGGGGCTTAACCGGGGAGCTGTTTTTT. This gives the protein CSIHQRGGLTGELFF.

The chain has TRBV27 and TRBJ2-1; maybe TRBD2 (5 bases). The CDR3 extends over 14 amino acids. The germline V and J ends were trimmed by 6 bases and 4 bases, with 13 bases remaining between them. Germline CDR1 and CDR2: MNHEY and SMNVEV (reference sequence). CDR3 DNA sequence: TGTGCCAGCAGCGACGCCCGGGGTTACAATGAGCAGTTCTTC. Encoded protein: CASSDARGYNEQFF.

CDR3 in DNA: TGCGCCAGCAGCCTAATCGCGGGGGGGCAAGAGACCCAGTACTTC. Its translation: CASSLIAGGQETQYF. This chain connects TRBV4-1 to TRBJ2-5, with TRBD2 matching over 9 bases. The length of the CDR3 is 15 residues. The junction had 5 bases not matched to a gene; V was cut back by 4 bases and J by 2 bases. CDR1 and CDR2 (germline): MGHRA, YSYEKL.

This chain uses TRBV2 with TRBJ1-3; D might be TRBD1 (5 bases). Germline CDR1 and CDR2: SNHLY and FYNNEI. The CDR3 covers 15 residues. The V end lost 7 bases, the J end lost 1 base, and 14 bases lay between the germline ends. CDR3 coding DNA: TGTGCCAGCACCCTCTCAGGGTCATCTGGAAACACCATATATTTT. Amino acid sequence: CASTLSGSSGNTIYF.

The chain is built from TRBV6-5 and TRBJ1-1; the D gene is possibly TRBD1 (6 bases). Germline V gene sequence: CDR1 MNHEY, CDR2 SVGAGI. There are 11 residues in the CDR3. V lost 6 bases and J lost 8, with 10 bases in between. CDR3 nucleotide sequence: TGTGCCAGCAGGGGGGGGGCGGAAGCTTTCTTT. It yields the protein CASRGGAEAFF.

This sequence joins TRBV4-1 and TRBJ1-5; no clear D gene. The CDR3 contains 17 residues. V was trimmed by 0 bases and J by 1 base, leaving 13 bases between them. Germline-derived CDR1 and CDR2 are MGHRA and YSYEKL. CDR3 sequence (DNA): TGCGCCAGCAGCCAAGATAAACTCCTCGGGAGCAATCAGCCCCAGCATTTT. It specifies CASSQDKLLGSNQPQHF.

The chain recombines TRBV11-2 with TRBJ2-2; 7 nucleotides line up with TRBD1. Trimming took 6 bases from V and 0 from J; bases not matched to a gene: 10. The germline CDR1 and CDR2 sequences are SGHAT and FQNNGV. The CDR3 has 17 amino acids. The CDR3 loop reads CASSTTGAVTNTGELFF. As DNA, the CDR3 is TGTGCCAGCAGTACCACAGGGGCCGTCACGAACACCGGGGAGCTGTTTTTT.

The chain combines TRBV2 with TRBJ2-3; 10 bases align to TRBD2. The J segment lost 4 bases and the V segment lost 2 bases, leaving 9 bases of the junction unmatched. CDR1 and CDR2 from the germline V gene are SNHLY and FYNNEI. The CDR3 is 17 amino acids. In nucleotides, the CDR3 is TGTGCCAGCAGTGAATACAACCTAGCGGGAGAGGCAGATACGCAGTATTTT. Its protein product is CASSEYNLAGEADTQYF.

DNA for the CDR3: TGCGCCAGCAGCTTGACGCAGGGCCATGGGAACACTGAAGCTTTCTTT. This encodes CASSLTQGHGNTEAFF. This chain uses TRBV5-1 with TRBJ1-1; weak D call: TRBD1 (5 bases). Per the germline V gene, CDR1 is SGHRS and CDR2 is YFSETQ. Between the trimmed V and J ends, which lost 1 base and 1 base, there was a span of 14 bases. The CDR3 is 16 amino acids.

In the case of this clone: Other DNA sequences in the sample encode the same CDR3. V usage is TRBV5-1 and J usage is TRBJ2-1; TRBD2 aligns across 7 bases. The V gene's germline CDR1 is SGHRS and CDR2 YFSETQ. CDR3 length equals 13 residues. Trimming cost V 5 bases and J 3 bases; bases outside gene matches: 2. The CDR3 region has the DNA TGCGCCAGCAGGGCTAGCGGCTACAATGAGCAGTTCTTC. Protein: CASRASGYNEQFF.

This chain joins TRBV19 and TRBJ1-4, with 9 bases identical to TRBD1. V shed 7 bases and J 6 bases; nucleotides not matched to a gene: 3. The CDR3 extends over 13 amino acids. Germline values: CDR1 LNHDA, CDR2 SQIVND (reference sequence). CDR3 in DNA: TGTGCCAGTATCGGGACAGGGTATGAAAAACTGTTTTTT. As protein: CASIGTGYEKLFF.

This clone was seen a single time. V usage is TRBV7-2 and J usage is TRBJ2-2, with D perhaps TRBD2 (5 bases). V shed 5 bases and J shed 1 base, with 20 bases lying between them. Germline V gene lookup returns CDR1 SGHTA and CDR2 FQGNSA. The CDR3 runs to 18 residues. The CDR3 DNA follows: TGTGCCAGCAGCCAACACCATAGGCAGCGGAGGAACACCGGGGAGCTGTTTTTT. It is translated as CASSQHHRQRRNTGELFF.

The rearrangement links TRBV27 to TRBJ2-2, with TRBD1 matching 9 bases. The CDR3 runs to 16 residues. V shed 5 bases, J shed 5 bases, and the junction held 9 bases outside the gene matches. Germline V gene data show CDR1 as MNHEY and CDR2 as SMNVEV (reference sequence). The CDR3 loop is CASSPTGTGRTGELFF. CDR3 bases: TGTGCCAGCAGTCCCACCGGGACAGGGCGTACCGGGGAGCTGTTTTTT.

The CDR3 DNA follows: TGTGCCAGCAGCTTGAGTCTAGGCACAGATACGCAGTATTTT. It specifies CASSLSLGTDTQYF. The V and J genes are TRBV5-8 and TRBJ2-3; D unclear. Germline lookup yields CDR1 SGHTS and CDR2 YDEGEE. V lost 1 base and J lost 1, with 7 bases in between. The CDR3 runs to 14 residues. The full variable domain, completed using reference TRBV5-8 and TRBJ2-3, is EAGVTQSPTHLIKTRGQQATLRCSPISGHTSVYWYQQALGLGLQFLLWYDEGEERNRGNFPPRFSGRQFPNYSSELNVNALELEDSALYLCASSLSLGTDTQYFGPGTRLTVL.

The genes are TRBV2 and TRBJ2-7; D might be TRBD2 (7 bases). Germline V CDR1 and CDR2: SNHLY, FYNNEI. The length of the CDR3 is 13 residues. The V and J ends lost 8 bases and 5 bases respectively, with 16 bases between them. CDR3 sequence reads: CASGGGLGDEQYF. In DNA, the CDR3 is TGTGCCAGCGGGGGGGGGCTTGGCGACGAGCAGTACTTC. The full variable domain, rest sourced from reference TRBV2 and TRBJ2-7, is EPEVTQTPSHQVTQMGQEVILRCVPISNHLYFYWYRQILGQKVEFLVSFYNNEISEKSEIFDDQFSVERPDGSNFTLKIRSTKLEDSAMYFCASGGGLGDEQYFGPGTRLTVT.